A selection of T cell receptor beta chains follows, all from one sample in a study of graft-versus-host responses after intestinal transplantation. Sequenced by immunoSEQ multiplex PCR; TCRdb stores in-frame clones only, minus some. The sample has 95,000 to 130,000 clones, over 75% seen once. These TCRs' antigens remain unknown. Source: unstimulated CD4+ T cells sorted from spleen or lymph node cells, taken before intestinal transplant. The receptor set was obtained from a human donor who received an intestinal transplant. Both conserved end residues are part of each CDR3. The order of the fields is J gene, V gene, CDR3 protein.

TRBJ1-4,TRBV5-1,CASSDWTNEKLFF
TRBJ1-1,TRBV7-2,CASSVTGGHTEAFF
TRBJ1-2,TRBV15,CATSRSPGYGYTF
TRBJ2-1,TRBV18,CASSPKGANEQFF
TRBJ2-3,TRBV25-1,CASSLRLAGADTQYF
TRBJ2-2,TRBV7-2,CASSFGGTRARLFF
TRBJ2-5,TRBV2,CASSCPGQQETQYF
TRBJ1-2,TRBV15,CATSRDRLGLGYTF
TRBJ1-6,TRBV30,CAWSLDRGSSYNSPLHF
TRBJ2-5,TRBV30,CAWSVDVLGVTQYF
TRBJ1-3,TRBV2,CASRAGTGSGNTIYF
TRBJ1-5,TRBV7-9,CASSLGTGKPQHF
TRBJ1-2,TRBV5-1,CASSLELGGGYTF
TRBJ1-6,TRBV10-3,CAIGPNSPLHF
TRBJ2-7,TRBV5-5,CASSQRTADSYEQYF
TRBJ2-7,TRBV30,CAWSVERGGYEQYF
TRBJ2-5,TRBV5-1,CASSLEHQETQYF
TRBJ2-3,TRBV19,CASSRDKVVDTQYF
TRBJ2-7,TRBV11-2,CASSLRQGAYEQYF
TRBJ2-7,TRBV27,CASSAPSGGFEQYF
TRBJ1-2,TRBV25-1,CASSGGQGYTF
TRBJ2-3,TRBV5-1,CASSLADYLLTDTQYF
TRBJ2-2,TRBV7-8,CASSYVVGIGELFF
TRBJ1-5,TRBV18,CASSAGDRGRLGPQHF
TRBJ1-5,TRBV19,CASSHRGARNNQPQHF
TRBJ2-3,TRBV30,CAWSRDTSSTDTQYF
TRBJ1-2,TRBV6-1,CASSEDRVNGYTF
TRBJ1-2,TRBV10-1,CASSESPTQGYTF
TRBJ2-7,TRBV2,CASLPREGRYEQYF
TRBJ1-1,TRBV29-1,CSARDTPTEAFF
TRBJ1-2,TRBV20-1,CSARRGYGYTF
TRBJ2-5,TRBV2,CASLKSLAGGRETQYF
TRBJ2-7,TRBV19,CASSTGGYEQYF
TRBJ2-7,TRBV28,CASGLGGPYEQYF
TRBJ2-7,TRBV27,CASSWTSGSYEQYF
TRBJ1-1,TRBV27,CASSAGQGFWTFF
TRBJ2-7,TRBV28,CASSLFWRGKAGGHEQYF
TRBJ2-2,TRBV10-3,CATKIAGELTGELFF
TRBJ1-1,TRBV28,CASSPGGAGEGTEAFF
TRBJ1-1,TRBV7-8,CASSHRRGRAEAFF
TRBJ1-2,TRBV5-4,CASSGSRDWGYTF
TRBJ2-5,TRBV7-9,CASSLVGTRRIQETQYF
TRBJ2-1,TRBV5-5,CASSPTSGVYNEQFF
TRBJ2-1,TRBV7-2,CASSLVRLAGDNEQFF
TRBJ1-1,TRBV6-5,CASSWQMNTEAFF
TRBJ2-3,TRBV28,CASLPGRGNVDTQYF
TRBJ2-1,TRBV6-5,CASRLAGGAYNEQFF
TRBJ2-7,TRBV6-6,CASRLAGAVEQYF
TRBJ1-2,TRBV6-4,CASSPSEGQDTF
TRBJ1-2,TRBV6-6,CASTLQRGGHYGYTF
TRBJ2-3,TRBV5-1,CASRYSGGSTDTQYF
TRBJ2-3,TRBV5-1,CASSLVPGGQTDTQYF
TRBJ2-5,TRBV6-5,CASSSTGRQETQYF
TRBJ1-4,TRBV6-1,CASSQVSGGGTEKLFF
TRBJ2-3,TRBV2,CASRFQQGGTDTQYF
TRBJ2-3,TRBV18,CASSQRETRFSTDTQYF